This T cell receptor beta chain was documented in a study of cytomegalovirus exposure and HLA in healthy donors. General study findings and limits: In a later analysis, parvovirus B19, influenza, CMV and Epstein-Barr virus appeared linked to several top co-occurrence clusters.

Vbeta (60) and Jbeta (13) primers were used in the PCR. Sequencing was performed with immunoSEQ multiplex PCR; in TCRdb, only in-frame clones are kept and a portion is missing. The sample has about 160,000 clones, 75% to 85% seen once. Germline CDR1 SGHRS, CDR2 YFSETQ. The CDR3 covers 14 residues. V was shortened by 2 bases and J by 4 bases, with 12 bases between the two germline ends. This clone is a singleton in its sample. Its antigen remains unidentified. The clonotype was recovered from a man aged 50-59 years in good health and CMV-seropositive. V gene TRBV5-1 combines with J gene TRBJ2-5; D might be TRBD2 (6 bases). The sample comprised PBMCs. The CDR3 sequence is CASSFSGAVETQYF. CDR3 coding DNA: TGCGCCAGCAGCTTTAGCGGAGCAGTAGAGACCCAGTACTTC.